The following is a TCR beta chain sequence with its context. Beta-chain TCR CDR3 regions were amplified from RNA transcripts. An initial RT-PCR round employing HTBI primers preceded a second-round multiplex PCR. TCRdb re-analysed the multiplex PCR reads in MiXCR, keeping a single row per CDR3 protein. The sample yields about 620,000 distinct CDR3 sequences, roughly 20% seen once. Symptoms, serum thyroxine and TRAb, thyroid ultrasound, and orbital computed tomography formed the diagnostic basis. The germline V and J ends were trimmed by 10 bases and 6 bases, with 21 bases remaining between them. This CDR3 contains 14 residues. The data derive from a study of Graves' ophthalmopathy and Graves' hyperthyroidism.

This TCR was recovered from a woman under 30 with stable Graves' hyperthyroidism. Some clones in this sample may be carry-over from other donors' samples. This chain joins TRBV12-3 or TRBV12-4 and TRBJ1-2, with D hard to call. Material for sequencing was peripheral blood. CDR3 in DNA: TGTGCCATCACCCCGCGACGGGGTGTGGATGGCTACACCTTC. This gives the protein CAITPRRGVDGYTF.